Listed below are T cell receptor beta chains from one sample, sequenced in a study of cytomegalovirus exposure and HLA in healthy donors. TCRdb's table, derived via immunoSEQ multiplex PCR, lists solely in-frame clones and lacks some. The sample contains 230,000 or so clones, around 90% of which appear only once. The specimen sequenced was PBMCs. These receptors were collected from a girl aged 2-10 years in good health and CMV-seronegative. CDR3s include the opening cysteine and the closing phenylalanine or tryptophan. The D gene is left open where the match is weak. The size field is filled for only some rows; it gives once, few, many or a size class.

length,J,size,V,D,CDR3,DNA
11,TRBJ2-2,.,TRBV11-1,.,CASSEAEELFF,TGTGCCAGCTCGGAGGCCGAGGAGCTGTTTTTT
14,TRBJ2-5,.,TRBV10-3,.,CAISDSAGQETQYF,TGTGCCATCAGTGACTCGGCAGGGCAAGAGACCCAGTACTTC
14,TRBJ2-7,.,TRBV27,.,CASSLEEGTYEQYF,TGTGCCAGCAGTTTAGAGGAGGGAACCTACGAGCAGTACTTC
15,TRBJ2-7,.,TRBV9,TRBD1,CASSASGTAFYEQYF,TGTGCCAGCAGCGCGTCCGGGACAGCCTTCTACGAGCAGTACTTC
16,TRBJ2-7,.,TRBV27,.,CASSPTRVLSSYEQYF,TGTGCCAGCAGTCCCACGAGGGTTCTAAGCTCCTACGAGCAGTACTTC
14,TRBJ2-1,.,TRBV6-1,TRBD1,CASRRDRVANEQFF,TGTGCCAGCAGGCGGGACAGGGTCGCCAATGAGCAGTTCTTC
14,TRBJ1-2,.,TRBV29-1,.,CSVEDEQVPYGYTF,TGCAGCGTTGAAGATGAGCAGGTGCCCTATGGCTACACCTTC
14,TRBJ1-1,.,TRBV11-2,.,CASSPTGPNTEAFF,TGTGCCAGCAGCCCAACAGGGCCGAACACTGAAGCTTTCTTT
14,TRBJ2-3,.,TRBV30,.,CAWSADRSTDTQYF,TGTGCCTGGAGTGCCGACAGGTCCACAGATACGCAGTATTTT
15,TRBJ2-1,.,TRBV7-9,TRBD2,CASSSTSGLYNEQFF,TGTGCCAGCAGCTCCACTAGCGGCCTCTACAATGAGCAGTTCTTC
14,TRBJ1-5,.,TRBV30,.,CAWSRKTGNQPQHF,TGTGCCTGGAGCCGTAAGACAGGCAATCAGCCCCAGCATTTT
14,TRBJ2-7,.,TRBV11-2,.,CASSLDSRVYEQYF,TGTGCCAGCAGCTTAGATAGCCGGGTCTACGAGCAGTACTTC
18,TRBJ2-1,.,TRBV7-9,TRBD2,CASSLGPTTGTSGVYWFF,TGTGCCAGCAGCTTAGGTCCCACAACCGGGACTAGCGGAGTTTATTGGTTCTTC
15,TRBJ2-3,.,TRBV28,.,CASSQFESDGDTQYF,TGTGCCAGCAGCCAATTTGAGTCCGATGGAGATACGCAGTATTTT
14,TRBJ2-7,.,TRBV15,.,CATSKVTGNYEQYF,TGTGCCACCAGCAAAGTTACAGGCAACTACGAGCAGTACTTC
19,TRBJ2-3,.,TRBV7-2,.,CASSLDLVGVGHLTDTQYF,TGTGCCAGCAGCTTAGACTTAGTGGGCGTCGGACACCTCACAGATACGCAGTATTTT
15,TRBJ1-5,.,TRBV6-6,.,CASSLTENSNQPQHF,TGTGCCAGCAGCTTGACAGAAAATAGCAATCAGCCCCAGCATTTT
16,TRBJ2-7,.,TRBV5-6,.,CAGSSARISGSYEQYF,TGTGCCGGCAGCTCTGCCAGAATAAGCGGTTCCTACGAGCAGTACTTC
17,TRBJ2-2,.,TRBV11-3,.,CASSPTSGLMNTGELFF,TGTGCCAGCAGCCCCACCTCGGGACTCATGAACACCGGGGAGCTGTTTTTT
15,TRBJ2-3,once,TRBV5-1,.,CASSNGLEGTDTQYF,TGCGCCAGCAGCAATGGACTGGAAGGCACAGATACGCAGTATTTT
18,TRBJ2-2,.,TRBV27,TRBD1,CASSINTGTGGIGGELFF,TGTGCCAGCAGTATAAACACCGGGACAGGGGGAATTGGCGGGGAGCTGTTTTTT
14,TRBJ1-2,.,TRBV6-5,TRBD1,CASSRDRIYGGYTF,TGTGCCAGCAGCCGGGACAGGATTTACGGAGGCTACACCTTC
12,TRBJ2-7,.,TRBV18,.,CASSPASDEQYF,TGTGCCAGCTCACCAGCGAGCGACGAGCAGTACTTC
12,TRBJ2-2,once,TRBV5-6,.,CASSSPPRELFF,TGTGCCAGCAGCTCCCCCCCCAGGGAGCTGTTTTTT
13,TRBJ2-2,.,TRBV27,.,CASNGLNTGELFF,TGTGCCAGCAATGGGCTAAACACCGGGGAGCTGTTTTTT
15,TRBJ1-6,.,TRBV5-4,TRBD1,CASSPRQGWNSPLHF,TGTGCCAGCAGCCCGCGACAGGGGTGGAATTCACCCCTCCACTTT
14,TRBJ1-5,.,TRBV5-1,.,CASSPQPSNQPQHF,TGCGCCAGCAGTCCACAGCCAAGCAATCAGCCCCAGCATTTT
14,TRBJ1-1,.,TRBV28,TRBD1,CASSFQGANTEAFF,TGTGCCAGCAGTTTTCAGGGGGCGAACACTGAAGCTTTCTTT
13,TRBJ1-1,.,TRBV6-1,.,CASFLKAAAGAFF,TGTGCCAGCTTCCTAAAGGCGGCGGCTGGGGCTTTCTTT
15,TRBJ1-5,.,TRBV18,TRBD1,CASSPGTGSNQPQHF,TGTGCCAGCTCACCCGGGACAGGAAGCAATCAGCCCCAGCATTTT
14,TRBJ1-5,.,TRBV28,.,CASSSPGSGQPQHF,TGTGCCAGCAGTTCTCCTGGGAGCGGTCAGCCCCAGCATTTT
14,TRBJ2-3,.,TRBV7-9,.,CASSPEIATDTQYF,TGTGCCAGCAGCCCCGAAATAGCTACAGATACGCAGTATTTT
14,TRBJ2-1,.,TRBV19,TRBD2,CASSLAASFGEQFF,TGTGCCAGTAGCCTAGCGGCTTCTTTTGGTGAGCAGTTCTTC
13,TRBJ1-3,.,TRBV5-1,.,CASSRMGADTIYF,TGCGCCAGCAGCCGCATGGGGGCTGACACCATATATTTT
13,TRBJ2-7,.,TRBV7-9,.,CASSLDLAYEQYF,TGTGCCAGCAGCTTAGATTTAGCCTACGAGCAGTACTTC
16,TRBJ1-4,.,TRBV6-1,.,CASSEIVGGANEKLFF,TGTGCCAGCAGTGAAATTGTAGGGGGAGCTAATGAAAAACTGTTTTTT
14,TRBJ1-5,.,TRBV28,.,CASIYQGVGQPQHF,TGTGCCAGCATATATCAGGGTGTAGGTCAGCCCCAGCATTTT
15,TRBJ2-5,.,TRBV2,TRBD2,CARGTSGREGETQYF,TGTGCCAGAGGGACTAGCGGGAGGGAAGGAGAGACCCAGTACTTC
13,TRBJ2-5,.,TRBV30,TRBD1,CAWSQTGAETQYF,TGTGCCTGGAGCCAAACAGGGGCAGAGACCCAGTACTTC
13,TRBJ2-7,.,TRBV10-1,.,CASSGDITDEQYF,TGCGCCAGCAGCGGGGACATTACCGACGAGCAGTACTTC
18,TRBJ1-5,.,TRBV6-1,.,CASSEPSAATYSNQPQHF,TGTGCCAGCAGTGAACCATCGGCAGCGACTTATAGCAATCAGCCCCAGCATTTT
13,TRBJ2-7,.,TRBV2,TRBD1,CAGQGQVSYEQYF,TGTGCCGGACAGGGACAGGTCTCCTACGAGCAGTACTTC
13,TRBJ1-5,.,TRBV30,TRBD1,CAWTTGGLQPQHF,TGTGCCTGGACAACAGGGGGTCTTCAGCCCCAGCATTTT
14,TRBJ1-4,.,TRBV6-5,.,CASRQGGLAEKLFF,TGTGCCAGCAGACAAGGGGGATTGGCTGAAAAACTGTTTTTT
15,TRBJ2-1,.,TRBV4-2,.,CASSQEGLGATEQFF,TGTGCCAGCAGCCAAGAGGGGTTGGGAGCAACAGAGCAGTTCTTC
15,TRBJ2-2,.,TRBV27,TRBD2,CASRISGGVSGELFF,TGTGCCAGCAGGATTAGCGGGGGGGTATCCGGGGAGCTGTTTTTT
12,TRBJ1-2,.,TRBV30,TRBD1,CAWSRTGGDYTF,TGTGCCTGGAGCCGGACAGGGGGCGACTACACCTTC
15,TRBJ1-4,few,TRBV5-4,TRBD1,CASSLYDRGREKLFF,TGTGCCAGCAGCTTGTATGACAGGGGGCGCGAAAAACTGTTTTTT
13,TRBJ1-2,.,TRBV5-4,.,CASSSPGGGGYTF,TGTGCCAGCAGCTCACCTGGGGGGGGAGGCTACACCTTC
16,TRBJ2-5,.,TRBV13,TRBD2,CASSLGSGEPSETQYF,TGTGCCAGCAGCTTAGGTAGCGGGGAGCCTTCAGAGACCCAGTACTTC
13,TRBJ2-2,.,TRBV2,.,CASTGRDTGELFF,TGTGCCAGCACAGGCAGAGACACCGGGGAGCTGTTTTTT
15,TRBJ1-2,.,TRBV28,TRBD1,CASSSPGQGARGYTF,TGTGCCAGCAGTTCGCCGGGACAGGGGGCGAGGGGCTACACCTTC